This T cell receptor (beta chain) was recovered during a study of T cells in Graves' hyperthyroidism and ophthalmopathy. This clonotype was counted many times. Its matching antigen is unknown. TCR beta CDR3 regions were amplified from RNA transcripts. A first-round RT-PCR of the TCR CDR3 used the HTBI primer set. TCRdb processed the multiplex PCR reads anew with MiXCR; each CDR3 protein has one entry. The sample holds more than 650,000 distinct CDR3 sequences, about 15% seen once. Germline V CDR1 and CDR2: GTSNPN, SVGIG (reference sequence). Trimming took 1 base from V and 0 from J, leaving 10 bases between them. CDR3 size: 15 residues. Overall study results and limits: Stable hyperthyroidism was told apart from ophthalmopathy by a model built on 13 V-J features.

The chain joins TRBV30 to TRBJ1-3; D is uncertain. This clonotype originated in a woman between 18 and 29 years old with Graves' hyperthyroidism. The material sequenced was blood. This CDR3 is CAWSDHTYSGNTIYF. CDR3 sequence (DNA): TGTGCCTGGAGTGACCACACCTACTCTGGAAACACCATATATTTT.